The clone carrying this T cell receptor beta chain has only a few counts. What it binds is not known. These data come from a study of blood T cells in healthy people across ages. Overall study context: Every two T cells gave about one barcoded beta molecule via template switching. General study results and limits: The percentage of naive T cells correlated strongly with TCR beta diversity.

The length of the CDR3 is 14 residues. V was clipped by 4 bases and J by 6 bases, with 10 bases between them. Germline values: CDR1 SGHTA, CDR2 FQGNSA. The use of a sample-barcoded 5' primer and a J-beta primer mix characterized a second PCR of about 7 to 12 cycles. TCRdb used MiXCR to reprocess the 5' RACE reads, holding one entry per CDR3 protein. The data show some 790,000 distinct CDR3 sequences, under 30% seen once. The sequence derives from a woman at least 80 years old in good health. Material: blood. This chain uses TRBV7-2 with TRBJ1-6; no clear D. The chain's CDR3 is CASSSPRANSPLHF. DNA for the CDR3: TGTGCCAGCAGCTCGCCTCGGGCTAATTCACCCCTCCACTTT.